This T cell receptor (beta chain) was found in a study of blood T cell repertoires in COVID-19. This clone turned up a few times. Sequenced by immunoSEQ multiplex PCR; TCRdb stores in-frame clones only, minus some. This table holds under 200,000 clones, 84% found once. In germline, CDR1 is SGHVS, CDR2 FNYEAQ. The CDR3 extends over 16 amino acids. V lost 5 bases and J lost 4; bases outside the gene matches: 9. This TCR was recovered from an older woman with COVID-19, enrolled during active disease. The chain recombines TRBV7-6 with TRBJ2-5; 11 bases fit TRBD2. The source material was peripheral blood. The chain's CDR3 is CASSPNSGRVGETQYF. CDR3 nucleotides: TGTGCCAGCAGCCCGAATAGCGGGAGGGTCGGAGAGACCCAGTACTTC.